The 9 T cell receptor beta chains below were found in one sample sequenced in a study of blood T cell repertoires in COVID-19. Repertoires were generated with immunoSEQ multiplex PCR, while TCRdb's copy carries only in-frame clones and drops some. Found here are under 250,000 clones, around nine tenths of them singletons; the top ten hold around 3%. Specimen: peripheral blood. These receptors were collected from a man younger than 30 with active or convalescent COVID-19.

The chain links TRBV7-2 to TRBJ1-3, with 9 bases aligning to TRBD1. V lost 5 bases, J lost 2 bases, and 16 bases stayed unmatched. Germline values: CDR1 SGHTA, CDR2 FQGNSA. The CDR3 is 19 amino acids. CDR3 nucleotide sequence: TGTGCCAGCAGCCAAAGGGCGGGACAGGGACCTCTTCCTGGAAACACCATATATTTT. It translates to CASSQRAGQGPLPGNTIYF.

This clone appeared a single time. This chain connects TRBV13 to TRBJ1-1; D perhaps matches TRBD1 (6 bases). Trimming stripped 7 bases from V and 1 base from J, with 10 bases between. CDR1 is PRHDT, CDR2 FYEKMQ, per germline (reference sequence). The CDR3 runs 13 residues. This CDR3 is CASMQGPNTEAFF. For the CDR3, the DNA is TGTGCCAGCATGCAGGGGCCGAACACTGAAGCTTTCTTT.

This chain uses TRBV5-1 with TRBJ1-2; 7 positions agree with TRBD1. In germline, CDR1 is SGHRS, CDR2 YFSETQ. The length of the CDR3 is 15 residues. V gave up 2 bases and J gave up 9 bases; unmatched junction bases: 13. Here the CDR3 reads CASSFGPDRVESYTF. DNA of the CDR3: TGCGCCAGCAGCTTTGGACCCGACAGGGTGGAAAGCTACACCTTC.

The chain uses TRBV25-1 and TRBJ1-6; TRBD1 aligns across 9 bases. CDR1 and CDR2 from the germline V gene are MGHDK and SYGVNS. The trim removed 5 bases at V and 10 bases at J, leaving 9 bases unmatched. This CDR3 spans 15 amino acids. The CDR3 bases are TGTGCCAGCAGTAGAGCGGACAGGGGAGGATCACCCCTCCACTTT. Amino acid sequence: CASSRADRGGSPLHF.

V usage is TRBV19 and J usage is TRBJ1-1, with 8 bases matching TRBD1. Trimming took 7 bases from V and 4 from J; bases not matched to a gene: 14. CDR3 length: 16 residues. Germline CDR1 reads LNHDA; CDR2 reads SQIVND (reference sequence). CDR3 in DNA: TGTGCCAGTACCTTTCTCCCTGGACAGGGTGGCACTGAAGCTTTCTTT. The encoded protein is CASTFLPGQGGTEAFF. The full variable domain, completed using reference TRBV19 and TRBJ1-1, is DGGITQSPKYLFRKEGQNVTLSCEQNLNHDAMYWYRQDPGQGLRLIYYSQIVNDFQKGDIAEGYSVSREKKESFPLTVTSAQKNPTAFYLCASTFLPGQGGTEAFFGQGTRLTVV.

This rearrangement joins TRBV25-1 to TRBJ1-6; TRBD1 is a possible D gene (5 bases). Trimming stripped 5 bases from V and 10 bases from J, with 15 bases between. CDR3 length: 14 residues. Germline CDR1 reads MGHDK; CDR2 reads SYGVNS. The CDR3 loop reads CASSREQGKSPLHF. The CDR3 DNA reads as TGTGCCAGCAGTCGAGAGCAGGGTAAATCACCCCTCCACTTT.

The chain is built from TRBV3-1 (or the pseudogene TRBV3-2) and TRBJ1-1; 8 nucleotides agree with TRBD1. This CDR3 has 14 residues. Per the germline V gene, CDR1 is LGHDT and CDR2 is YNNKEL (reference sequence). V was pared by 2 bases and J by 5 bases, with 4 bases of the junction left unmatched. CDR3 coding DNA: TGTGCCAGCAGCCAACCGGGACAGGAGACTGAAGCTTTCTTT. Translating it yields CASSQPGQETEAFF.

The CDR3 loop reads CASSVDGTTGVGYTF. CDR3 DNA sequence: TGTGCCAGCAGCGTAGACGGGACCACAGGGGTCGGCTACACCTTC. The chain is built from TRBV9 and TRBJ1-2; 7 nucleotides match TRBD1. Germline V CDR1 and CDR2: SGDLS, YYNGEE. V was clipped by 0 bases and J by 8 bases; unmatched bases: 10. The CDR3 totals 15 residues.

The V gene is TRBV28, the J gene TRBJ1-5; TRBD1 matches 10 bases. The CDR3 has 14 residues. Per the germline V gene, CDR1 is MDHEN and CDR2 is SYDVKM. V lost 2 bases to trimming and J lost 11 bases; unmatched junction nucleotides: 6. CDR3 DNA: TGTGCCAGCAGTTTAGGGCCCGGGACAGGGGCCCAGCATTTT. It specifies CASSLGPGTGAQHF.